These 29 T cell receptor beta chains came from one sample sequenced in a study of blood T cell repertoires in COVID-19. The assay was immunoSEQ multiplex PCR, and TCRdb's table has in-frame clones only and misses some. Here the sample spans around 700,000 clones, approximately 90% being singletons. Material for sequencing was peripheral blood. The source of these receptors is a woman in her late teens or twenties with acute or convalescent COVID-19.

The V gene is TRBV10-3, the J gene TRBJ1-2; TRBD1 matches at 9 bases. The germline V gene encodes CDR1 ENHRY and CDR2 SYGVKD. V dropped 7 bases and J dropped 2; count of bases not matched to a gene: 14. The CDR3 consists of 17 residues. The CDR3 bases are TGTGCCATCACCGACGGGGACAGGGCCTCTATCAACTATGGCTACACCTTC. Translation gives CAITDGDRASINYGYTF.

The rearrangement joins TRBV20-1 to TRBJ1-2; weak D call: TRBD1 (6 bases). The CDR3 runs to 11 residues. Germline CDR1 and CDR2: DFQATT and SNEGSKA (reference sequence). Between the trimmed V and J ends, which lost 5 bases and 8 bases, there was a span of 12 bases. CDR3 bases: TGCAGTGCTTTCACAGGGCCCGGCTACACCTTC. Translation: CSAFTGPGYTF.

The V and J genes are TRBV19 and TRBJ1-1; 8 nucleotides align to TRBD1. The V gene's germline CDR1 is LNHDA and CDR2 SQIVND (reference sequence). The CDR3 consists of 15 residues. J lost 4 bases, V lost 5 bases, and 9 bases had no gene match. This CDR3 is CASSSQGARITEAFF. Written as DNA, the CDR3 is TGTGCCAGTAGTTCGCAGGGGGCGAGGATCACTGAAGCTTTCTTT.

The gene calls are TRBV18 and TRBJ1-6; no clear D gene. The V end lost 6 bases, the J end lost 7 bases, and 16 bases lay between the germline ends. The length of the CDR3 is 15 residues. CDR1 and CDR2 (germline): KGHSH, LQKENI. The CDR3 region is CASSTEAKPNSPLHF. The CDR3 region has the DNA TGTGCCAGCTCCACCGAGGCAAAGCCAAATTCACCCCTCCACTTT.

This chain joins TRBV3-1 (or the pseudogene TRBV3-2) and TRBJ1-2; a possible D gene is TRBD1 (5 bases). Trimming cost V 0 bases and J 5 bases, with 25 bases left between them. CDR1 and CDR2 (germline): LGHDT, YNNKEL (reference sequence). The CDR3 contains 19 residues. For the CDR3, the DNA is TGTGCCAGCAGCCAAGATTCGGGGGAACCGGGACCGATAATTTATGGCTACACCTTC. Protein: CASSQDSGEPGPIIYGYTF.

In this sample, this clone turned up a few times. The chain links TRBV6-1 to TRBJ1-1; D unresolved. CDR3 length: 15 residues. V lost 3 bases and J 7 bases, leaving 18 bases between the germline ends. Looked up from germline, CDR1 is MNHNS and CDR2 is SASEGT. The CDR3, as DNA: TGTGCCAGCAGTGAGCTTAGCGGGAGCTTTAATGAAGCTTTCTTT. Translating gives CASSELSGSFNEAFF.

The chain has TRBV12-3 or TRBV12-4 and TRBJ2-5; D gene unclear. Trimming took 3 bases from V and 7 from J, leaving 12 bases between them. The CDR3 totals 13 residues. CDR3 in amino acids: CASSLRVSGTQYF. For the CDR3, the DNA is TGTGCCAGCAGTTTGCGAGTGTCGGGGACCCAGTACTTC.

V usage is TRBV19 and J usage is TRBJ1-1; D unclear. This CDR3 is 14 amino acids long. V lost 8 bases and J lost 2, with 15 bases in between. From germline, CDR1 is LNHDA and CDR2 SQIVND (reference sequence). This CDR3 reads CASSVLGENTEAFF. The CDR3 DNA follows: TGTGCCAGTTCCGTACTAGGCGAAAACACTGAAGCTTTCTTT.

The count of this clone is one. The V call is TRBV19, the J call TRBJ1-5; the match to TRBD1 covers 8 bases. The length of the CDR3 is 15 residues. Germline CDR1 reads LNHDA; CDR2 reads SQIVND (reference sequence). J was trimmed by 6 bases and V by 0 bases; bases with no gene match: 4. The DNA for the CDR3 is TGTGCCAGTAGTATAGACCAGGACAGGGCTCAGCCCCAGCATTTT. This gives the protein CASSIDQDRAQPQHF.

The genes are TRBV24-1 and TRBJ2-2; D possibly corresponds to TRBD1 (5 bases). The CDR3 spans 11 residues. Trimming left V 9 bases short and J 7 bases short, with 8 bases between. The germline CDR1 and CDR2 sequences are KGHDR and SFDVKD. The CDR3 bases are TGTGCCACCGGGGCCTACGGGGAGCTGTTTTTT. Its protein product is CATGAYGELFF.

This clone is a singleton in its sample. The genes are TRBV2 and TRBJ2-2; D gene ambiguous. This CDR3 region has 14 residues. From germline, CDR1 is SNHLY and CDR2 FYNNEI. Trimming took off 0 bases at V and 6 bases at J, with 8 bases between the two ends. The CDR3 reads CASSEAVLPGELFF. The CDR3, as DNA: TGTGCCAGCAGTGAAGCGGTCCTACCCGGGGAGCTGTTTTTT. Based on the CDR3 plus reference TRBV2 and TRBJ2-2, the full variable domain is EPEVTQTPSHQVTQMGQEVILRCVPISNHLYFYWYRQILGQKVEFLVSFYNNEISEKSEIFDDQFSVERPDGSNFTLKIRSTKLEDSAMYFCASSEAVLPGELFFGEGSRLTVL.

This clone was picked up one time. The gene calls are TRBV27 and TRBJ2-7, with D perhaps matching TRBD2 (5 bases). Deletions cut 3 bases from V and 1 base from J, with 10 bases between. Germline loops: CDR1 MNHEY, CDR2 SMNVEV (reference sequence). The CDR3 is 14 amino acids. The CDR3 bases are TGTGCCAGCAGTTTTTCTGGGAGTTCCTACGAGCAGTACTTC. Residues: CASSFSGSSYEQYF.

In DNA form, the CDR3 reads TGTGCCAGCAGCCCGCAGGTACTCTCTGGAAACACCATATATTTT. Translation gives CASSPQVLSGNTIYF. The gene calls are TRBV14 and TRBJ1-3; D is unresolved. CDR1 is SGHDN, CDR2 FVKESK, per germline. Trimming stripped 4 bases from V and 0 bases from J, with 10 bases between. The CDR3 has 15 amino acids.

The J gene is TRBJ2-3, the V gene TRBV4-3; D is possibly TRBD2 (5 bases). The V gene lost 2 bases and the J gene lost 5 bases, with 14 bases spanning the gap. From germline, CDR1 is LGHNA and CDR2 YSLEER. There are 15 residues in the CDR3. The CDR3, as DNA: TGCGCCAGCAGCCAATTCCCAGGCCGGGGAGATACGCAGTATTTT. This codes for CASSQFPGRGDTQYF.

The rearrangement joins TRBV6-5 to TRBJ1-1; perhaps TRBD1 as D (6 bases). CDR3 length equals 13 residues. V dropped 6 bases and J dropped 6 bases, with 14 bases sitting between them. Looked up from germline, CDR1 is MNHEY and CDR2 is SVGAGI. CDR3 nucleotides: TGTGCCAGCAGCCTTGGGGGGGGCGCTGAAGCTTTCTTT. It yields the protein CASSLGGGAEAFF.

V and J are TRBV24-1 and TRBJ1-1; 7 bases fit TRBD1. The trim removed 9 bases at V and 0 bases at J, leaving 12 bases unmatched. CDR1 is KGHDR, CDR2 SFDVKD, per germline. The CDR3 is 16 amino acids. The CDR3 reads CATDRVLPKLNTEAFF. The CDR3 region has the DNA TGTGCCACCGACAGGGTTCTGCCTAAATTGAACACTGAAGCTTTCTTT.

CDR3 sequence reads: CASRQQSRVYEQYF. CDR3 in DNA: TGTGCCAGCAGACAACAATCGAGGGTCTACGAGCAGTACTTC. The chain employs TRBV28 and TRBJ2-7; a possible D gene is TRBD2 (5 bases). Germline V lookup: CDR1 MDHEN, CDR2 SYDVKM. With 6 bases removed from V and 3 bases from J, the gap between germline ends came to 15 bases. CDR3 length: 14 amino acids.

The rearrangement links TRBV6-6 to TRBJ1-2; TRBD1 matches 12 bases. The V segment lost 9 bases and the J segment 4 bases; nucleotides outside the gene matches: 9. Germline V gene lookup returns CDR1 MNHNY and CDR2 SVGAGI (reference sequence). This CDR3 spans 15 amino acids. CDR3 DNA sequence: TGTGCCAGTGACGGGACAGGGGGCGCTGGCTATGGCTACACCTTC. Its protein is CASDGTGGAGYGYTF.

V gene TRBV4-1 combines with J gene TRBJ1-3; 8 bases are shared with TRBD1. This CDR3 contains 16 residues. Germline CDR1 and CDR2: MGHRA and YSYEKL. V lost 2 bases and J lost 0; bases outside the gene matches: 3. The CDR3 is CASSQPTGDSGNTIYF. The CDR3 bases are TGCGCCAGCAGCCAACCGACAGGGGACTCTGGAAACACCATATATTTT.

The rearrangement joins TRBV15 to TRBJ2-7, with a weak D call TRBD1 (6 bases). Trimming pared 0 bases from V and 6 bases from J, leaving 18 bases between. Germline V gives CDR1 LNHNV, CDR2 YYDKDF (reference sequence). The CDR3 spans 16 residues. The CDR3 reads CATSRDGWDLGGEQYF. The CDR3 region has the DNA TGTGCCACCAGCAGAGATGGGTGGGACCTAGGGGGCGAGCAGTACTTC.

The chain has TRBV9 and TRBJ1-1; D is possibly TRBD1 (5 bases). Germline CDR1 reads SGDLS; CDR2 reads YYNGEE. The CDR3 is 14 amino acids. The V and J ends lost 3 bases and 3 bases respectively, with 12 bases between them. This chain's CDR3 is CASSEVAGDTEAFF. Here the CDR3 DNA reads TGTGCCAGCAGCGAGGTAGCGGGGGACACTGAAGCTTTCTTT.

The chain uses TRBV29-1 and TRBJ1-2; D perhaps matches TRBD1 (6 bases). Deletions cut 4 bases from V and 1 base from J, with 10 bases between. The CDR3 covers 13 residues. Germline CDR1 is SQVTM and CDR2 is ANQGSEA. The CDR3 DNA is TGCAGCGTTGCGGACAGTCGTAACTATGGCTACACCTTC. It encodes CSVADSRNYGYTF. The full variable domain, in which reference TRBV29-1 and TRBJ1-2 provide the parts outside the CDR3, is SAVISQKPSRDICQRGTSLTIQCQVDSQVTMMFWYRQQPGQSLTLIATANQGSEATYESGFVIDKFPISRPNLTFSTLTVSNMSPEDSSIYLCSVADSRNYGYTFGSGTRLTVV.

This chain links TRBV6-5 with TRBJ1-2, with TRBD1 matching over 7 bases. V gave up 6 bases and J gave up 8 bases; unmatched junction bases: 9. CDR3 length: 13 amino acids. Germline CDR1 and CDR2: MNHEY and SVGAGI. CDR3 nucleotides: TGTGCCAGCAGCTCGACAGGGAATCAGGGCTACACCTTC. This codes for CASSSTGNQGYTF.

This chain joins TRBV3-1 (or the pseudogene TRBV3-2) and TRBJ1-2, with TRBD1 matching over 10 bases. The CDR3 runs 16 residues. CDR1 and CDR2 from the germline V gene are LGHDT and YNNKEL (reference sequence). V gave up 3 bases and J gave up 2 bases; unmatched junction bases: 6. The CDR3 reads CASSQTSTGGNYGYTF. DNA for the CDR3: TGTGCCAGCAGCCAGACTTCGACAGGGGGCAACTATGGCTACACCTTC.

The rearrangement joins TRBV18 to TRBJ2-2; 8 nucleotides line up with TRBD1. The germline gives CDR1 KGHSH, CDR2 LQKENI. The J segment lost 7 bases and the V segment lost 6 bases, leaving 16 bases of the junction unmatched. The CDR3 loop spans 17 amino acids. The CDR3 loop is CASSPRQGARKNGELFF. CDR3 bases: TGTGCCAGCTCCCCCAGGCAGGGGGCGCGGAAAAACGGGGAGCTGTTTTTT.

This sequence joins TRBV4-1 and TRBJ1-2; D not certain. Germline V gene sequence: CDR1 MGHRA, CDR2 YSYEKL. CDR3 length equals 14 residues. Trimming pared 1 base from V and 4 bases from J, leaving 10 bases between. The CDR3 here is CASSQGPDSYGYTF. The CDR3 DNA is TGCGCCAGCAGCCAAGGGCCAGATTCCTATGGCTACACCTTC.

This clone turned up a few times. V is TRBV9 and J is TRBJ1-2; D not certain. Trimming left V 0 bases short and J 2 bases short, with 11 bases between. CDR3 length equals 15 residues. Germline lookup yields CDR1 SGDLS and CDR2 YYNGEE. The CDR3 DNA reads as TGTGCCAGCAGCGTAGGTGGAGATCCGAACTATGGCTACACCTTC. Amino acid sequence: CASSVGGDPNYGYTF.

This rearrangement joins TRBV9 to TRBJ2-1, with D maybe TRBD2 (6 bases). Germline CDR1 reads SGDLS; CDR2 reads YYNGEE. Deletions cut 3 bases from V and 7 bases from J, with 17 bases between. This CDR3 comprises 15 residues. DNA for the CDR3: TGTGCCAGCAGCGAACGGACCACGGAGGGGAATGAGCAGTTCTTC. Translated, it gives CASSERTTEGNEQFF.

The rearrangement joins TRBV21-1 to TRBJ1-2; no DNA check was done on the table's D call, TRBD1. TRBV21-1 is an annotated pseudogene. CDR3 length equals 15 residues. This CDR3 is CASSKEDRGGSGYTF. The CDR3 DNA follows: TGTGCCAGCAGCAAAGAAGACAGGGGAGGCAGTGGCTACACCTTC.